The next 10 T cell receptor beta chains were all read from a single sample in a study of CD8 T cells in Susac syndrome. Random hexamers were used to reverse transcribe the RNA input (roughly 0.5 to 1 ug). TCRdb reprocessed the immunoSEQ multiplex PCR reads with MiXCR, giving one entry per CDR3 protein. The table includes roughly 200,000 distinct CDR3 sequences, approximately 95% detected once. Sequenced input: CD8+ T cells from PBMCs. All receptors derive from a human donor with multiple sclerosis.

The rearrangement uses TRBV7-8 and TRBJ2-3; D unclear. With 5 bases removed from V and 5 bases from J, the gap between germline ends came to 8 bases. CDR3 size: 12 residues. In germline, CDR1 is SGHVS, CDR2 FQNEAQ. CDR3 DNA sequence: TGTGCCAGCAGCCCCACTGTAGATACGCAGTATTTT. Its translation is CASSPTVDTQYF.

V usage is TRBV29-1 and J usage is TRBJ2-1; 9 positions agree with TRBD2. Germline CDR1 reads SQVTM; CDR2 reads ANQGSEA. V lost 7 bases and J lost 3; bases outside the gene matches: 10. The CDR3 sequence is 15 residues long. The CDR3 spells CSAGGSGSFYNEQFF. CDR3 coding DNA: TGCAGCGCCGGGGGTAGCGGGAGCTTCTACAATGAGCAGTTCTTC.

This chain uses TRBV15 with TRBJ2-7; D possibly corresponds to TRBD1 (6 bases). Between the trimmed V and J ends, which lost 5 bases and 7 bases, there was a span of 24 bases. The CDR3 loop spans 16 amino acids. CDR1 LNHNV and CDR2 YYDKDF come from the germline V gene (reference sequence). This CDR3 reads CATSGVTGSDRWEQYF. The CDR3 coding sequence is TGTGCCACCAGCGGCGTTACAGGGAGCGATCGTTGGGAGCAGTACTTC.

In this sample, this clonotype turned up once. One end of the junction varies from germline; a read error may be responsible. The chain links TRBV7-7 to TRBJ2-7; 9 positions agree with TRBD1. The CDR3 consists of 13 residues. Germline V CDR1 and CDR2: SSHAT, FNYEAQ (reference sequence). CDR3 in DNA: TGTGCTAGCAGCTCACAGGGGGCGAGAGAGCAGTACTTC. Protein sequence: CASSSQGAREQYF.

The genes are TRBV7-9 and TRBJ1-2, with TRBD1 identical over 11 bases. V trimming: 5 bases; J trimming: 4 bases; junction bases outside the gene matches: 9. CDR1 is SEHNR, CDR2 FQNEAQ, per germline (reference sequence). The CDR3 is made up of 16 amino acids. The CDR3 nucleotides read TGTGCCAGCAGCCCCCTCCGGGACAGGGGGGGCTATGGCTACACCTTC. This translates into CASSPLRDRGGYGYTF.

This clonotype was counted once. The V gene is TRBV5-1, the J gene TRBJ2-3, with a possible D match to TRBD2 (6 bases). Trimming removed 4 bases at V and 3 bases at J, with 12 bases between. The CDR3 covers 14 residues. The V gene's germline CDR1 is SGHRS and CDR2 YFSETQ. For the CDR3, the DNA is TGCGCCAGCAGCCGACTAGGACCTACAGATACGCAGTATTTT. Residues: CASSRLGPTDTQYF.

This chain connects TRBV3-1 to TRBJ2-7; 13 bases map to TRBD2. The J segment lost 11 bases and the V segment lost 1 base, leaving 11 bases of the junction unmatched. The CDR3 covers 16 residues. Germline CDR1 LGHDT, CDR2 YNNKEL (reference sequence). The DNA of the CDR3 is TGTGCCAGCAGCCAAGGGGATCCGACTAGCGGGAGGATCAAGTACTTC. This encodes CASSQGDPTSGRIKYF.

The gene calls are TRBV30 and TRBJ1-1; no firm D call. The CDR3 loop spans 13 amino acids. The germline V and J ends were trimmed by 3 bases and 5 bases, with 13 bases remaining between them. Per germline, CDR1 GTSNPN and CDR2 SVGIG (reference sequence). The CDR3: CAWRVLGSTEAFF. CDR3 nucleotide sequence: TGTGCCTGGAGAGTGTTGGGGAGTACTGAAGCTTTCTTT.

The genes are TRBV27 and TRBJ2-6, with D possibly being TRBD1 (6 bases). CDR3 length: 16 amino acids. Germline lookup yields CDR1 MNHEY and CDR2 SMNVEV (reference sequence). The V and J ends lost 3 bases and 2 bases respectively, with 11 bases between them. CDR3 in DNA: TGTGCCAGCAGTTTGACAGGCGTCACTGGGGCCAACGTCCTGACTTTC. Protein sequence: CASSLTGVTGANVLTF. Together with reference TRBV27 and TRBJ2-6, the CDR3 gives the full variable domain: EAQVTQNPRYLITVTGKKLTVTCSQNMNHEYMSWYRQDPGLGLRQIYYSMNVEVTDKGDVPEGYKVSRKEKRNFPLILESPSPNQTSLYFCASSLTGVTGANVLTFGAGSRLTVL.

The gene calls are TRBV15 and TRBJ1-6, with a tentative D call TRBD1 (5 bases). The V end was cut by 5 bases, the J end by 9 bases, with 14 bases between. Germline CDR1 is LNHNV and CDR2 is YYDKDF (reference sequence). The CDR3 covers 14 residues. DNA of the CDR3: TGTGCCACCAGCCTCAGGGATGCGGGTTCACCCCTCCACTTT. This codes for CATSLRDAGSPLHF.